One and the same sample provided the 13 T cell receptor beta chains below, sequenced in a study of T-cell memory formation after mild COVID-19. A single record per CDR3 protein comes from TCRdb applying MiXCR to the 5' RACE reads. There are around 370,000 distinct CDR3 sequences in the sample; 20% to 25% occur only once, and under 15% lies in the top ten. Sequenced material: PBMCs or a T cell subset sorted from them (not recorded which). Every receptor here comes from an adult woman who had mild COVID-19 (a few samples of this study predate the infection). Cell type and time point are not known.

This clonotype was seen ten or more times. The V gene is TRBV12-3 or TRBV12-4, the J gene TRBJ2-7; weak D call: TRBD1 (6 bases). The CDR3 has 15 amino acids. Trimming left V 5 bases short and J 5 bases short, with 19 bases between. The CDR3 DNA is TGTGCCAGCAGTCCCCTAGACAGGTTGGGTGACGAGCAGTACTTC. It is translated as CASSPLDRLGDEQYF.

The chain links TRBV5-1 to TRBJ1-1, with D possibly being TRBD1 (5 bases). CDR1 is SGHRS, CDR2 YFSETQ, per germline. This CDR3 region has 15 residues. With 0 bases removed from V and 4 bases from J, the gap between germline ends came to 13 bases. Here the CDR3 reads CASSLGGVVSTEAFF. CDR3 DNA sequence: TGCGCCAGCAGCTTGGGAGGGGTAGTGAGCACTGAAGCTTTCTTT.

This clonotype was observed a handful of times. The rearrangement joins TRBV20-1 to TRBJ2-5; D is undetermined. V lost 6 bases to trimming and J lost 2 bases, with 7 bases between them. The germline V gene encodes CDR1 DFQATT and CDR2 SNEGSKA (reference sequence). The CDR3 has 11 amino acids. CDR3 sequence: CSAQTQETQYF. The CDR3 nucleotides read TGCAGTGCGCAAACACAAGAGACCCAGTACTTC.

A few counts support this clonotype. The rearrangement links TRBV20-1 to TRBJ2-7; possibly TRBD1 or TRBD2 for D (6 bases each). Germline lookup yields CDR1 DFQATT and CDR2 SNEGSKA (reference sequence). The CDR3 consists of 14 residues. V was trimmed by 6 bases and J by 2 bases, leaving 17 bases between them. CDR3 amino acids: CSARRGAGPYEQYF. The DNA of the CDR3 is TGCAGTGCCCGAAGGGGGGCAGGACCCTACGAGCAGTACTTC.

This chain links TRBV6-4 with TRBJ2-3; TRBD2 matches at 9 bases. V shed 3 bases, J shed 0 bases, and the junction held 4 bases outside the gene matches. Germline V gene lookup returns CDR1 MRHNA and CDR2 SNTAGT. The CDR3 extends over 16 amino acids. Here the CDR3 DNA reads TGTGCCAGCAGTGAGGCTAGCGGGGATAGCACAGATACGCAGTATTTT. This gives the protein CASSEASGDSTDTQYF.

This clonotype was counted at least ten times. This sequence joins TRBV7-6 and TRBJ2-5; maybe TRBD1 (6 bases). V was cut by 1 base and J by 5 bases, with 14 bases left in between. Germline V gives CDR1 SGHVS, CDR2 FNYEAQ. The CDR3 covers 15 residues. The CDR3, as DNA: TGTGCCAGCAGCTTAGGAGGCAGGGGTTGGGAGACCCAGTACTTC. This codes for CASSLGGRGWETQYF.

The rearrangement links TRBV5-1 to TRBJ1-1; 10 positions agree with TRBD1. This CDR3 is 13 amino acids long. Germline V gene lookup returns CDR1 SGHRS and CDR2 YFSETQ. With V trimmed by 5 bases and J by 6 bases, 4 bases remained unmatched. CDR3 nucleotides: TGCGCCAGCAGGCTGACAGGGGGCCCTGAAGCTTTCTTT. Its translation: CASRLTGGPEAFF.

The CDR3 spells CASSYAGEETQYF. For the CDR3, the DNA is TGTGCCAGCAGTTACGCAGGGGAAGAGACCCAGTACTTC. V is TRBV6-5 and J is TRBJ2-5; a weak D match, TRBD1 (6 bases). Germline V gene sequence: CDR1 MNHEY, CDR2 SVGAGI. Trimming shortened V by 2 bases and J by 3 bases, and 7 bases separated the two germline ends. The CDR3 contains 13 residues.

This clonotype was observed a few times. The chain carries TRBV5-1 and TRBJ1-5; D is ambiguous. V shed 3 bases and J shed 9 bases, with 13 bases lying between them. From germline, CDR1 is SGHRS and CDR2 YFSETQ. CDR3 length: 13 amino acids. Written as DNA, the CDR3 is TGCGCCAGCAGCTGGAATCCGTCTAGGCCCCAGCATTTT. It is translated as CASSWNPSRPQHF.

V and J are TRBV20-1 and TRBJ2-7, with 12 bases identical to TRBD2. Germline CDR1 reads DFQATT; CDR2 reads SNEGSKA (reference sequence). Germline trimming cut 6 bases from V and 3 bases from J; bases unmatched to any gene: 12. The CDR3 consists of 16 residues. This CDR3 is CSAPGTSGPLGYEQYF. CDR3 coding DNA: TGCAGTGCCCCCGGGACTAGCGGGCCCTTGGGCTACGAGCAGTACTTC.

This clonotype has a handful of counts. The rearrangement joins TRBV4-3 to TRBJ2-1; 8 nucleotides match TRBD2. This CDR3 comprises 15 residues. In germline, CDR1 is LGHNA, CDR2 YSLEER. V was pared by 2 bases and J by 3 bases, with 3 bases of the junction left unmatched. The CDR3 spells CASSQSGSRYNEQFF. Here the CDR3 DNA reads TGCGCCAGCAGCCAAAGCGGGAGTCGCTACAATGAGCAGTTCTTC.

The genes are TRBV20-1 and TRBJ2-5; D ambiguous. The V and J ends lost 6 bases and 5 bases respectively, with 13 bases between them. Germline V lookup: CDR1 DFQATT, CDR2 SNEGSKA (reference sequence). The CDR3 covers 12 residues. The DNA for the CDR3 is TGCAGTGCCCATTGGCAGTTCGAGACCCAGTACTTC. This translates into CSAHWQFETQYF.

In its sample, this clonotype was seen a few times. The chain joins TRBV29-1 to TRBJ1-4; D is possibly TRBD1 (5 bases). Between the trimmed V and J ends, which lost 6 bases and 4 bases, there was a span of 15 bases. The CDR3 contains 14 residues. CDR1 and CDR2 (germline): SQVTM, ANQGSEA. Here the CDR3 reads CSVAAGRYNEKLFF. CDR3 DNA sequence: TGCAGCGTAGCCGCGGGACGGTATAATGAAAAACTGTTTTTT.